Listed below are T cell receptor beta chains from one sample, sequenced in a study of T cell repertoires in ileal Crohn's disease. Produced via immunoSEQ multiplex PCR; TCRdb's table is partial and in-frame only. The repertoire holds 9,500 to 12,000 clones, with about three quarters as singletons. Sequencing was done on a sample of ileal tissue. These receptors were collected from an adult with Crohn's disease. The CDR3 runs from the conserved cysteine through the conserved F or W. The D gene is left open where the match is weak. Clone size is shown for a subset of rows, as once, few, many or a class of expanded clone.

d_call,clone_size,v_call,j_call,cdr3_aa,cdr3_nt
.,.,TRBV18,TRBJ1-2,CASSPAPQGGYGYTF,TGTGCCAGCTCACCTGCACCCCAGGGCGGCTATGGCTACACCTTC
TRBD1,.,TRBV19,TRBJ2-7,CASKTRTGPYEQYF,TGTGCCAGTAAGACTAGGACAGGGCCCTACGAGCAGTACTTC
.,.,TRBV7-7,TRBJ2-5,CASSLNGETQYF,TGTGCTAGCAGCTTAAACGGGGAGACCCAGTACTTC
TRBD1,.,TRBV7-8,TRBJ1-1,CASSPNDREAAEAFF,TGTGCCAGCAGCCCGAATGACAGGGAAGCGGCCGAAGCTTTCTTT
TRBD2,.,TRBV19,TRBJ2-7,CASSSSGGRGEQYF,TGTGCCAGTAGTTCGAGCGGGGGCCGTGGGGAGCAGTACTTC
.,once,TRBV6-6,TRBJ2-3,CASGGVAVTDTQYF,TGTGCCAGCGGAGGGGTCGCGGTCACAGATACGCAGTATTTT
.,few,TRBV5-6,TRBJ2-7,CASSLEDRLRDEQYF,TGTGCCAGCAGCTTGGAGGACAGACTAAGGGACGAGCAGTACTTC
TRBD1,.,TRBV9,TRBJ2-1,CASSATGSHEQFF,TGTGCCAGCAGTGCGACAGGGAGCCATGAGCAGTTCTTC
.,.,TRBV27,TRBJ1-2,CASSFEGELGNGYTF,TGTGCCAGCAGTTTCGAAGGAGAATTAGGAAATGGCTACACCTTC
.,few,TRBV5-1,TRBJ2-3,CASSLDGSDTQYF,TGCGCCAGCAGCTTGGACGGGTCAGATACGCAGTATTTT
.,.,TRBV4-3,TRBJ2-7,CASSHSGTEPYEQYF,TGCGCCAGCAGCCACTCGGGGACTGAGCCCTACGAGCAGTACTTC
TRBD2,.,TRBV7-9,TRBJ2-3,CASSFGSGGDTQYF,TGTGCCAGCAGCTTTGGGAGCGGGGGAGATACGCAGTATTTT
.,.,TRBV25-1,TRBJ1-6,CASRPTGLDSPLHF,TGTGCCAGCCGCCCCACAGGGTTAGATTCACCCCTCCACTTT
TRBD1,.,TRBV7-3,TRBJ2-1,CASSQGTGGRNEQFF,TGTGCCAGCAGCCAGGGGACAGGGGGTAGGAATGAGCAGTTCTTC
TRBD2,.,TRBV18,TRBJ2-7,CASSQSSRGDPPYF,TGTGCCAGCTCACAGTCTTCGCGGGGGGACCCCCCGTACTTC
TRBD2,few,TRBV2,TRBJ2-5,CASSVAGGRTQYF,TGTGCCAGCAGTGTAGCGGGGGGGCGCACCCAGTACTTC
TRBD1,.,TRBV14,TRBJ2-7,CASSQYRGALEQYF,TGTGCCAGCAGCCAATACAGGGGGGCCCTAGAGCAGTACTTC
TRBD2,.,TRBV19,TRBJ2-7,CASKAGLSPYEQYF,TGTGCCAGTAAAGCGGGACTCTCTCCCTACGAGCAGTACTTC